This T cell receptor (beta chain) was recorded in a study of Ad26.COV2.S vaccination and SARS-CoV-2 variants. Study findings and constraints: Researchers cautioned that TCR breadth and depth analyses may have underestimated total T cell responses.

Libraries were prepared by immunoSEQ multiplex PCR; TCRdb keeps only in-frame clonotypes and omits some of them. Of some 180,000 clones in the sample, roughly 85% were seen once. CDR3 length equals 15 residues. Germline assignment: CDR1 SNHLY and CDR2 FYNNEI. Germline trimming cut 6 bases from V and 8 bases from J; bases unmatched to any gene: 13. This clone was counted only a few times. Its matching antigen is unknown. Source: peripheral blood, taken after recovery from COVID-19. The clonotype was recovered from a human donor who had recovered from COVID-19. The chain employs TRBV2 and TRBJ2-5, with TRBD1 matching 9 bases. DNA of the CDR3: TGTGCCAGCAGCGGATCGCGGACAGGGGCTGGTACCCAGTACTTC. Protein product: CASSGSRTGAGTQYF.